Reported below is one T cell receptor beta chain. Its antigen is as yet unknown. This CDR3 has 14 amino acids. The V end lost 5 bases, the J end lost 2 bases, and 13 bases lay between the germline ends. Looked up from germline, CDR1 is LNHDA and CDR2 is SQIVND (reference sequence). The sample comes from a study of OX40 agonist ivuxolimab in advanced cancers. Study context: Therapy given before enrollment (anti-PD-1, anti-PD-L1 or anti-CTLA-4) was allowed, and around 40% had some.

TCRdb's table, derived via immunoSEQ multiplex PCR, lists solely in-frame clones and lacks some. The sample yields 12,000 or so clones, 84% seen once. The study's findings and limits: Not determined was the antigen specificity of the expanded peripheral T cells.

Sequences were derived from CD4+ or CD8+ T cells sorted from blood, sampled in a trial of the OX40 agonist ivuxolimab. The source is an adult with an advanced solid tumor such as melanoma, head and neck, liver or kidney cancer. The chain uses TRBV19 and TRBJ2-7, with D possibly being TRBD2 (6 bases). The CDR3: CASSEGWTTYEQYF. The CDR3 region has the DNA TGTGCCAGTAGTGAAGGTTGGACTACCTACGAGCAGTACTTC.